This TCR beta chain was recovered during a study of control samples from healthy donors and cancer patients. There are 16 residues in the CDR3. Between the trimmed V and J ends, which lost 0 bases and 7 bases, there was a span of 16 bases. From germline, CDR1 is LGHNA and CDR2 YNFKEQ. Repertoires were generated with immunoSEQ multiplex PCR, while TCRdb's copy carries only in-frame clones and drops some. This sample yields tens of thousands of clones, of which about 88% are seen a single time; over 3.5% belongs to the top ten. This clonotype was sampled from a woman aged 50 to 60 in good health. This rearrangement joins TRBV4-2 to TRBJ2-4; possible D gene TRBD2, 5 bases. Specimen: blood. CDR3 DNA: TGTGCCAGCAGCCAAGACCGCGCGCTTGAGGGTAACATTCAGTACTTC. Protein sequence: CASSQDRALEGNIQYF.